This TCR beta chain was profiled in a study of blood T cell repertoires in COVID-19. The length of the CDR3 is 11 residues. CDR1 and CDR2 from the germline V gene are SNHLY and FYNNEI. Trimming cost V 8 bases and J 3 bases, with 7 bases left between them. The protocol was immunoSEQ multiplex PCR, while the TCRdb copy is restricted to in-frame clones and leaves out a portion. Of about 180,000 clones in the sample, roughly nine tenths were seen once. This sequence joins TRBV2 and TRBJ1-1, with a weak D call TRBD1 (5 bases). The specimen sequenced was PBMCs or T cells enriched from blood (not recorded which). The sequence was collected from a woman aged 45-60 years who had recovered from COVID-19. DNA for the CDR3: TGTGCCAGCGGGGCATACACTGAAGCTTTCTTT. It codes for CASGAYTEAFF.